This T cell receptor (beta chain) was identified in a study of regulatory T cells in long-lasting Graves disease. About the study: Those with persistent Graves' disease had received antithyroid drugs for over 5 years with positive TSH receptor antibodies.

The CDR3 is made up of 13 amino acids. CDR1 and CDR2 (germline): SGHRS, YFSETQ. V lost 0 bases and J lost 10, with 13 bases in between. This sample's time point: persistent/refractory GD, antithyroid drugs over 5 years with positive TRAb. Researchers made the TCR library from RNA that was extracted from PBMCs. TCR beta libraries were built with iRepertoire HTBI primers and Arm-PCR of CDR3 regions. MiXCR, run by TCRdb on the multiplex PCR reads, gives a single entry per CDR3 protein. The table has 400,000 to 450,000 distinct CDR3 sequences, 20% to 30% seen once. The starting material was peripheral blood mononuclear cells (PBMCs), obtained when the disease was refractory, from a patient treated with antithyroid drugs. This chain connects TRBV5-1 to TRBJ1-1, with a weak D call TRBD1 (5 bases). This clonotype was sampled from a female donor with Graves disease. CDR3 sequence: CASSLAEGLAAFF. In DNA, the CDR3 is TGCGCCAGCAGCTTGGCGGAGGGGTTGGCAGCTTTCTTT. The full variable domain, with the rest looked up from reference TRBV5-1 and TRBJ1-1, is KAGVTQTPRYLIKTRGQQVTLSCSPISGHRSVSWYQQTPGQGLQFLFEYFSETQRNKGNFPGRFSGRQFSNSRSEMNVSTLELGDSALYLCASSLAEGLAAFFGQGTRLTVV.